This TCR beta chain was observed in a study of early T cells in non-severe SARS-CoV-2 infection. Each CDR3 protein is one row after TCRdb ran MiXCR on the 5' RACE reads. The table has fewer than 65,000 distinct CDR3 sequences, around 12% seen once; the top ten hold more than 1.1%. Sequencing was done on a sample of whole blood. This clonotype originated in an adult who was a healthcare worker with PCR-confirmed SARS-CoV-2 infection or an uninfected control (not recorded which).

CDR3 DNA sequence: TGTGCCGGGTCCGGTCTAGTAGCGGGGGAAACTAATACGCAGTATTTT. Its protein is CAGSGLVAGETNTQYF. J is TRBJ2-3 and V is TRBV6-1, with 9 bases lining up with TRBD2. CDR3 size: 16 residues. V dropped 11 bases and J dropped 7; count of bases not matched to a gene: 19. The V gene's germline CDR1 is MNHNS and CDR2 SASEGT.